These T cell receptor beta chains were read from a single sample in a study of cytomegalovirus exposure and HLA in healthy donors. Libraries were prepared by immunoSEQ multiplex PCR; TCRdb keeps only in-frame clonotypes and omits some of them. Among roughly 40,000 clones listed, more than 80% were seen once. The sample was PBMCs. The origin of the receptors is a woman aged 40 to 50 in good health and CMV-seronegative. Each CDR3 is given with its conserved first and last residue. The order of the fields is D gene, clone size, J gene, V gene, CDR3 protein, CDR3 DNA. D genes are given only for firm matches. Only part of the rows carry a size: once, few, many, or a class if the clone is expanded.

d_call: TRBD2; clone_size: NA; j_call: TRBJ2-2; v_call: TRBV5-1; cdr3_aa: CASRTSGGGTGELFF; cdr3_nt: TGCGCCAGCCGGACTAGCGGGGGTGGCACCGGGGAGCTGTTTTTT
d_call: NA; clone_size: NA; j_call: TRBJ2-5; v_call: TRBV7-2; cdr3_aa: CASSFSLASETQYF; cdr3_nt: TGTGCCAGCAGCTTTTCACTAGCCTCAGAGACCCAGTACTTC
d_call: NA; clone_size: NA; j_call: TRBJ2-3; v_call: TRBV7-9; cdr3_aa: CASSSSTDTQYF; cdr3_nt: TGTGCCAGCAGCTCGAGCACAGATACGCAGTATTTT
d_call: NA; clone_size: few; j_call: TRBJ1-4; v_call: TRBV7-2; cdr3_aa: CASSTQGATNEKLFF; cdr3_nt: TGTGCCAGCAGCACCCAAGGGGCAACTAATGAAAAACTGTTTTTT
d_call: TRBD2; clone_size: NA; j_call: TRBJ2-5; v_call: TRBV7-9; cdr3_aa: CASSSNGGLSTQYF; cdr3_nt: TGTGCCAGCAGCTCCAACGGGGGGTTATCTACCCAGTACTTC
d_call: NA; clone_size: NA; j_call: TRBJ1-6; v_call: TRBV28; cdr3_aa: CASRVGHQLSPLHF; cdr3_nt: TGTGCCAGCAGAGTAGGACACCAGCTATCACCCCTCCACTTT
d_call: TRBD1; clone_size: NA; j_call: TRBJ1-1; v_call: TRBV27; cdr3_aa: CASSLMTGANTEAFF; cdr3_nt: TGTGCCAGCAGTTTGATGACAGGGGCGAACACTGAAGCTTTCTTT
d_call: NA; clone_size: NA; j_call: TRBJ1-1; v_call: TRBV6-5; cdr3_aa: CASSSPGRANTEAFF; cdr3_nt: TGTGCCAGCAGTTCCCCGGGCAGGGCGAACACTGAAGCTTTCTTT
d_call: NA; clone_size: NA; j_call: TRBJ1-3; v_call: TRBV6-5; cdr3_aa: CASSSGQRSGNTIYF; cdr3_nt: TGTGCCAGCAGTTCAGGACAGCGCTCTGGAAACACCATATATTTT
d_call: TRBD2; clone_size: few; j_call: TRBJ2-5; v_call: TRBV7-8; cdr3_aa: CASSPSRLAGGRETQYF; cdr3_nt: TGTGCCAGCAGCCCTAGCCGACTAGCGGGGGGGCGAGAGACCCAGTACTTC
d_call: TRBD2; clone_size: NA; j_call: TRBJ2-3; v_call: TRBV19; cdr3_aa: CASSDLSGGKADTQYF; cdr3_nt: TGTGCCAGTAGTGATCTTAGCGGGGGGAAGGCAGATACGCAGTATTTT
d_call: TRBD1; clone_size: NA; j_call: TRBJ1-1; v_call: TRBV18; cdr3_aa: CASSPYGTGNTEAFF; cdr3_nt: TGTGCCAGCTCACCTTACGGGACAGGGAACACTGAAGCTTTCTTT
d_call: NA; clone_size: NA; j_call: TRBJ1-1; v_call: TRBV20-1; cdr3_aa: CSATANTEAFF; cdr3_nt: TGCAGTGCCACAGCTAACACTGAAGCTTTCTTT
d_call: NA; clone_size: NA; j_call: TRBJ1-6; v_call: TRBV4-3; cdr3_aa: CASSRGQSYNSPLHF; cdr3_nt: TGCGCCAGCAGCCGAGGACAGAGCTATAATTCACCCCTCCACTTT
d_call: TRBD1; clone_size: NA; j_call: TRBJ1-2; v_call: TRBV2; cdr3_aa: CASSAGQNYGYTF; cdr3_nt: TGTGCCAGCAGTGCGGGACAGAACTATGGCTACACCTTC
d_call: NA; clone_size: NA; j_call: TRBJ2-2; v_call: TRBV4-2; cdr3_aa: CASSPLAGSDTGELFF; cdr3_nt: TGTGCCAGCAGCCCCCTGGCGGGGTCGGACACCGGGGAGCTGTTTTTT
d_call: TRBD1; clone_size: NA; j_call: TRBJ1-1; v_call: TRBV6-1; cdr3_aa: CASSPGQGRYTEAFF; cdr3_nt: TGTGCCAGCAGTCCAGGACAGGGGCGATACACTGAAGCTTTCTTT
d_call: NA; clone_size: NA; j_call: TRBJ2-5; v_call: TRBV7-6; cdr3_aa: CASSLARRETQYF; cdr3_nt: TGTGCCAGCAGCCTAGCCAGGAGGGAGACCCAGTACTTC
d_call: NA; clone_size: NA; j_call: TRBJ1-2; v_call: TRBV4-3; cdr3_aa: CASSQDMHRRAFDYTF; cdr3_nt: TGCGCCAGCAGCCAAGATATGCATCGGCGGGCCTTTGACTACACCTTC
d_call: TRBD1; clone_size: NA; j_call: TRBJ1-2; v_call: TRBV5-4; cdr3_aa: CASSPDRNYGYTF; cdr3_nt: TGTGCCAGCAGCCCGGACAGGAACTATGGCTACACCTTC
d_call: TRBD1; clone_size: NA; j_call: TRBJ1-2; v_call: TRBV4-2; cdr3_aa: CASSQASTGADYGYTF; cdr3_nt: TGTGCCAGCAGCCAAGCGTCGACAGGGGCTGATTATGGCTACACCTTC
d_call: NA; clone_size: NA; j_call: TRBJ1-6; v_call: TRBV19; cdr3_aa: CASSTGAVLGSPPLHF; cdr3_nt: TGTGCCAGTAGTACAGGGGCAGTTTTAGGCTCCCCACCCCTCCACTTT